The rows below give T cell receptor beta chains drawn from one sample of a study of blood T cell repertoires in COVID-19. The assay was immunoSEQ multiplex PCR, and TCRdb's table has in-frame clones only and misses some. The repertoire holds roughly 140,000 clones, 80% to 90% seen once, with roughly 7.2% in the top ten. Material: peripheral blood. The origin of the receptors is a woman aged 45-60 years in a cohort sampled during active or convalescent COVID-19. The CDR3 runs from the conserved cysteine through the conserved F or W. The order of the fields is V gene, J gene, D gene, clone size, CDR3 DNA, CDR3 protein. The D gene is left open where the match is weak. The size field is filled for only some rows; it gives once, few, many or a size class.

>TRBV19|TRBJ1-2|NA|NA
TGTGCCAGTAGTATACGAGGCGGCTACACCTTC
CASSIRGGYTF
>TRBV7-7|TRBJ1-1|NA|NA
TGTGCCAGCAGCTTACGACAGACGGCTTTCTTT
CASSLRQTAFF
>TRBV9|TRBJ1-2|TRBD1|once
TGTGCCAGCACCAAATACGACAGGGACATCAACTATGGCTACACCTTC
CASTKYDRDINYGYTF
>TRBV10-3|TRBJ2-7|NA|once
TGTGCCATCAGTGAAATGGGAGGCGAGCAGTACTTC
CAISEMGGEQYF
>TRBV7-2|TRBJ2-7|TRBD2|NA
TGTGCCAGCAGCTCAGCGGCTAGCGGGCGGTTCTACGAGCAGTACTTC
CASSSAASGRFYEQYF
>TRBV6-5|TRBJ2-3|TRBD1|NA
TGTGCCAGCAGTTACGTGGGACAGGGGGCAGATACGCAGTATTTT
CASSYVGQGADTQYF
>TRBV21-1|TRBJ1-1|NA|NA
TGTGCCAGCAGCAAAGCGCGGGGGCCCGGAATGAACACTGAAGCTTTCTTT
CASSKARGPGMNTEAFF
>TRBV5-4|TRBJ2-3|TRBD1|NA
TGTGCCAGCAACCAGGGGGTTGGTACAGATACGCAGTATTTT
CASNQGVGTDTQYF
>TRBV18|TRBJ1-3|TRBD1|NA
TGTGCCAGCTCACCAATACCAGGACAGGGTTCCGGAAACACCATATATTTT
CASSPIPGQGSGNTIYF
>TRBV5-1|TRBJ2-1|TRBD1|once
TGCGCCAGCAGCTTGGGACAGGGGGCCGGTAGGGAGCAGTTCTTC
CASSLGQGAGREQFF
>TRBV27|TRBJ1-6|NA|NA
TGTGCCAGCAGTTTATCCTTGACCGGGACAAGAAATTCACCCCTCCACTTT
CASSLSLTGTRNSPLHF
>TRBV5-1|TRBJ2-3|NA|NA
TGCGCCAGCAGTTCACGACTCGCCGATACGCAGTATTTT
CASSSRLADTQYF
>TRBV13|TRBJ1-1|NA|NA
TGTGCCAGCAGCCGGAGGATGGACACTGAAGCTTTCTTT
CASSRRMDTEAFF
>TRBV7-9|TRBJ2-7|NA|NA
TGTGCCAGCAGCTTAGCGCGGCTAGCCGTAAGCGAGCAGTACTTC
CASSLARLAVSEQYF
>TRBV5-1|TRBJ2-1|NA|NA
TGCGCCAGCAGCTTGGACGGGCGGGGATACAATGAGCAGTTCTTC
CASSLDGRGYNEQFF
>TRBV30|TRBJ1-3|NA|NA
TGTGCCTGGAGTGGAGGTCCCACCTCTGGAAACACCATATATTTT
CAWSGGPTSGNTIYF
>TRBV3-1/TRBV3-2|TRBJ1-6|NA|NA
TGTGCCAGCAGCCAAGGAGAGGGGGTGTACTCACCCCTCCACTTT
CASSQGEGVYSPLHF
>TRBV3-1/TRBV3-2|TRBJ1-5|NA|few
TGTGCCAGCAGCCAGTTTCGGGATCAGCCCCAGCATTTT
CASSQFRDQPQHF
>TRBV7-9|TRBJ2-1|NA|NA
TGTGCCAGCAGCTTAGCGTGGTCGCTGCGTGAGCAGTTCTTC
CASSLAWSLREQFF
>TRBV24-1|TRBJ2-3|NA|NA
TGTGCCACCAGTGATTTGATGCTAGGGGGCACAGATACGCAGTATTTT
CATSDLMLGGTDTQYF
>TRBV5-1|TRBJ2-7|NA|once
TGCGCCAGCAGCCCCTTAAATAACGAGCAGTACTTC
CASSPLNNEQYF
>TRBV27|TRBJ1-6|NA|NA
TGTGCCAGCAGTTTCCGAGACAGGCGCTCCTATAATTCACCCCTCCACTTT
CASSFRDRRSYNSPLHF
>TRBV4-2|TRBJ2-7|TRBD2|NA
TGTGCCAGCAGCCAAGATCTAGCGGGGCCCTACGAGCAGTACTTC
CASSQDLAGPYEQYF
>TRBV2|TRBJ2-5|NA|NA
TGTGCCAGCACCAGTGGTTTACAAGAGACCCAGTACTTC
CASTSGLQETQYF
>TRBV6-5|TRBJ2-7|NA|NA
TGTGCCAGCAGAACAGGGCGAAGCTCCTACGAGCAGTACTTC
CASRTGRSSYEQYF
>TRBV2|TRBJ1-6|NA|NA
TGTGCCAGCATCGGGGGGCTTAGTAATTCACCCCTCCACTTT
CASIGGLSNSPLHF
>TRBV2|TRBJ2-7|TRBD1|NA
TGTGCCAGCAGTGCGGACCTGACAGGGGCCTACGAGCAGTACTTC
CASSADLTGAYEQYF
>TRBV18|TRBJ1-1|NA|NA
TGTGCCAGCTCACCACAGGGAGGGAACACTGAAGCTTTCTTT
CASSPQGGNTEAFF
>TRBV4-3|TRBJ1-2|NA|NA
TGCGCCAGCAGCCAAGATCAGGGCTATGGCTACACCTTC
CASSQDQGYGYTF
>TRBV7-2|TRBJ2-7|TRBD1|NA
TGTGCCAGCAGCCCACCGACAGGGAACTACGAGCAGTACTTC
CASSPPTGNYEQYF
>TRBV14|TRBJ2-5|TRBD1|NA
TGTGCCAGCAGCCAAAGACAGGGGAGGGAGACCCAGTACTTC
CASSQRQGRETQYF
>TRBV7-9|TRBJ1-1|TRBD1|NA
TGTGCCAGCAGCTTGTTACAGGGGGGGACTGAAGCTTTCTTT
CASSLLQGGTEAFF
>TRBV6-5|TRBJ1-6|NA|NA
TGTGCCAGCAGTTACGGGGCCACTCCTGGTTCACCCCTCCACTTT
CASSYGATPGSPLHF
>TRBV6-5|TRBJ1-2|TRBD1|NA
TGTGCCAGCAGTTACGGGGGACAGCCTTATGGCTACACCTTC
CASSYGGQPYGYTF
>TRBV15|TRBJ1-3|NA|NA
TGTGCCACCAGCATACAGGGTTTTTCTGGAAACACCATATATTTT
CATSIQGFSGNTIYF
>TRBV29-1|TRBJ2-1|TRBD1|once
TGCAGCGTTGATAGAACGACAGGGAGAGAGCAGTTCTTC
CSVDRTTGREQFF
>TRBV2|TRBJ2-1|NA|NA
TGTGCCAGCAGTGAACGGGATCCCTACAATGAGCAGTTCTTC
CASSERDPYNEQFF
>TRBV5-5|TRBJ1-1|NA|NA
TGTGCCAGCAGCTCTTCCGGGACACAGAACACTGAAGCTTTCTTT
CASSSSGTQNTEAFF
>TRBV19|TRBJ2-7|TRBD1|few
TGTGCCAGTAGTATGGGACAGGGGGCCTACGAGCAGTACTTC
CASSMGQGAYEQYF
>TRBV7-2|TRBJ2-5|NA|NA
TGTGCCAGCAGCTTAACAGGAGGGGAGACCCAGTACTTC
CASSLTGGETQYF
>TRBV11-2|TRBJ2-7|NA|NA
TGTGCCAGCAGCCCCCTGAGGGTTGGCGAGCAGTACTTC
CASSPLRVGEQYF
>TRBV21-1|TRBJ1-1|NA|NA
TGTGCCAGCAGCAAGGGGGTTAGGACAGGGAACTTCAACATGAACACTGAAGCTTTCTTT
CASSKGVRTGNFNMNTEAFF
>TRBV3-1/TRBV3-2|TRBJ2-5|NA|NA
TGTGCCAGCAGCCTTTCAGCAGGGGGGGAGACCCAGTACTTC
CASSLSAGGETQYF
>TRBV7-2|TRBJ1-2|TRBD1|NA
TGTGCCAGCAGCTTAGATGGACAGGAGTATGGCTACACCTTC
CASSLDGQEYGYTF
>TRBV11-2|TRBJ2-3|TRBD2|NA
TGTGCCAGTAGCTTAAGGTTGGGCGGGGGTACAGATACGCAGTATTTT
CASSLRLGGGTDTQYF
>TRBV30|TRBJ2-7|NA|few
TGTGCCTGTAACAGGGAACTTCCCTACGAGCAGTACTTC
CACNRELPYEQYF
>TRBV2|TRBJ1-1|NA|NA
TGTGCCAGCAGAATCCCCCGGGGGGTGAACACTGAAGCTTTCTTT
CASRIPRGVNTEAFF
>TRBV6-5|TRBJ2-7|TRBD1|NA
TGTGCCAGCAGTCTACCCCGGACAGGGCACTACGAGCAGTACTTC
CASSLPRTGHYEQYF
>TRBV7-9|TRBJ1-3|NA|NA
TGTGCCAGCAGCTTATCGGGGGTTGGAAACACCATATATTTT
CASSLSGVGNTIYF
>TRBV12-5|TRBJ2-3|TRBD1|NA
TGTGCTAGTGGTTTGGGAGTGGACAGGGGATCCACAGATACGCAGTATTTT
CASGLGVDRGSTDTQYF
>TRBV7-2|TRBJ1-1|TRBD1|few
TGTGCCAGCAGCACTAGACAGGGGGGGACTGAAGCTTTCTTT
CASSTRQGGTEAFF
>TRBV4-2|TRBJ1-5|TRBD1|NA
TGTGCCAGCAGCCAGGACCCCGACAGGGTCTATCAGCCCCAGCATTTT
CASSQDPDRVYQPQHF
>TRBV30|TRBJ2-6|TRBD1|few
TGTGCCTGGAAAAGGACAGGGGAGTCTGGGGCCAACGTCCTGACTTTC
CAWKRTGESGANVLTF
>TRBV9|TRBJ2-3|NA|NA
TGTGCCAGCAGCGCAGAGGGACTGTTTGACACAGATACGCAGTATTTT
CASSAEGLFDTDTQYF
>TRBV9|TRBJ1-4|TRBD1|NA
TGTGCCAGCGGGCGTCTGGGACAGGGAAATGAAAAACTGTTTTTT
CASGRLGQGNEKLFF
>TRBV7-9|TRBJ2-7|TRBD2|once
TGTGCCAGCAGCCATACTAGCGGGGGAGTCTTCTACGAGCAGTACTTC
CASSHTSGGVFYEQYF
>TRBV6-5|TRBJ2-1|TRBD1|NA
TGTGCCAGCACCACAGGGGATGAGCAGTTCTTC
CASTTGDEQFF